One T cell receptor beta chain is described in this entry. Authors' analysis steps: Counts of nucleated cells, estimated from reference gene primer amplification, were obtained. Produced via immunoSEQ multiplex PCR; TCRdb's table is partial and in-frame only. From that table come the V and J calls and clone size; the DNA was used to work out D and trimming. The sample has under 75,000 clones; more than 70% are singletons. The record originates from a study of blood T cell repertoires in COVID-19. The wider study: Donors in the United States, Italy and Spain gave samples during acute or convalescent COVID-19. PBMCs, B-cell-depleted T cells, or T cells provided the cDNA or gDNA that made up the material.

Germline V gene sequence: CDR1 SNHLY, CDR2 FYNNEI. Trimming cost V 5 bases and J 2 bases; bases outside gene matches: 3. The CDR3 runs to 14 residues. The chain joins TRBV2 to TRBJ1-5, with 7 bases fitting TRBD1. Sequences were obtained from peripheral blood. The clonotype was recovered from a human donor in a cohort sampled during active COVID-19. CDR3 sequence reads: CASSRQGGNQPQHF. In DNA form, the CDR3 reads TGTGCCAGCAGTCGACAGGGTGGCAATCAGCCCCAGCATTTT.